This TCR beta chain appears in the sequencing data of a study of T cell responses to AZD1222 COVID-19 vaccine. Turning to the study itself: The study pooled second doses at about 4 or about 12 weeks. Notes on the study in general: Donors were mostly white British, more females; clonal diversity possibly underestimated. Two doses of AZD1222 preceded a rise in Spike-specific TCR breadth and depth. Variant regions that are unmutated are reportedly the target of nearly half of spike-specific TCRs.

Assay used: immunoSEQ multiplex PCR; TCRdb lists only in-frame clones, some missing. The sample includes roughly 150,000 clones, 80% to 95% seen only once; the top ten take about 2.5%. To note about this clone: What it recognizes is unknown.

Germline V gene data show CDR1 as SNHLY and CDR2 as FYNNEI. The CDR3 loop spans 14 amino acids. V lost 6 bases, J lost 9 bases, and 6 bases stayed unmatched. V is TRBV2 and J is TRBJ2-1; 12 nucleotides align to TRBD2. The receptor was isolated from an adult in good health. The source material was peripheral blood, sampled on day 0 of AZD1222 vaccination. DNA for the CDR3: TGTGCCAGCAGGAGGGAGACTAGCGGGAGTGAGCAGTTCTTC. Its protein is CASRRETSGSEQFF.